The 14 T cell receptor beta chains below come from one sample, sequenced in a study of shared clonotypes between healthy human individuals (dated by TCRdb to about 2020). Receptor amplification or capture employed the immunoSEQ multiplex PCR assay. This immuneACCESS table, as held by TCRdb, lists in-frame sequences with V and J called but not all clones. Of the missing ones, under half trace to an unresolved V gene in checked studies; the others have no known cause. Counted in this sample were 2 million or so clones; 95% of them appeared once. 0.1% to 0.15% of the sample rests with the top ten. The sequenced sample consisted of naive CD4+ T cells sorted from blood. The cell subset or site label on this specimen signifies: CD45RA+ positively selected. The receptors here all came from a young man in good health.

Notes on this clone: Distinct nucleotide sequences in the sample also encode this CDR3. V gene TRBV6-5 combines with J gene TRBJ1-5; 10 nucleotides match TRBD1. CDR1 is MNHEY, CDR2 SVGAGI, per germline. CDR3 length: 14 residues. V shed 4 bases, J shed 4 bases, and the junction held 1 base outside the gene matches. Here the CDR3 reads CASSWGQGNQPQHF. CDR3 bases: TGTGCCAGCAGTTGGGGACAGGGGAATCAGCCCCAGCATTTT.

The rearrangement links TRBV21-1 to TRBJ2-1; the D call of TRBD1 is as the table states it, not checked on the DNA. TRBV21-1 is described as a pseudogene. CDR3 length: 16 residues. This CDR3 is CASSKKGTGLYNEQFF. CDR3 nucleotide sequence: TGTGCCAGCAGCAAAAAAGGGACAGGACTTTACAATGAGCAGTTCTTC.

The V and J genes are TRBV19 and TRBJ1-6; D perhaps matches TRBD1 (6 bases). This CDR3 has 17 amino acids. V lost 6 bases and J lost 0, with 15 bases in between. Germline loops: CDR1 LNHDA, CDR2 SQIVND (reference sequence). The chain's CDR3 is CASRWTDSSSYNSPLHF. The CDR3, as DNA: TGTGCCAGTAGATGGACAGATTCGAGCTCCTATAATTCACCCCTCCACTTT.

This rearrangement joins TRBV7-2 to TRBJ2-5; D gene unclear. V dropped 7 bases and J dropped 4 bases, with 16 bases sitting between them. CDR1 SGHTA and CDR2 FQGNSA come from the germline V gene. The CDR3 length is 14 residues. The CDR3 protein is CASTPPSGGETQYF. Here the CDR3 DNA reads TGTGCCAGCACCCCGCCGTCGGGCGGAGAGACCCAGTACTTC.

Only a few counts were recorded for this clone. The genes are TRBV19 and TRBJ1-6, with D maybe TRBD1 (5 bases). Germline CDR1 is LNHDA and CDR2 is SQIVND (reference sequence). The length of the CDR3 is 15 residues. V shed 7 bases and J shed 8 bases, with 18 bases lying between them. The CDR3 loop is CASNLGTAWDSPLHF. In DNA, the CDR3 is TGTGCCAGTAATCTCGGGACGGCCTGGGATTCACCCCTCCACTTT.

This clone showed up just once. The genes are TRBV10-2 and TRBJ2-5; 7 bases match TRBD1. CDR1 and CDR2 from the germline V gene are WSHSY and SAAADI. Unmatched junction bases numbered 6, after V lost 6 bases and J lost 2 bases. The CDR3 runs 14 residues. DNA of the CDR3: TGCGCCAGCAGAAACAGGGGCCAACAAGAGACCCAGTACTTC. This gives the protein CASRNRGQQETQYF.

The CDR3 DNA reads TGTGCCAGCAGCTCATGGGACACTTTCTACGAGCAGTACTTC. Amino acids: CASSSWDTFYEQYF. V is TRBV7-2 and J is TRBJ2-5; weak D call: TRBD1 (6 bases). Gene TRBJ2-7 matches the end of the DNA better, so the J call may be wrong. The germline V gene encodes CDR1 SGHTA and CDR2 FQGNSA. This CDR3 region has 14 residues.

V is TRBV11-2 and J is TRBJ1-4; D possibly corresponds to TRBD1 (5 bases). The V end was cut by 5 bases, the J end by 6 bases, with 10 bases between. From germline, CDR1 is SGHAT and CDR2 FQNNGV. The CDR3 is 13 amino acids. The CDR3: CASSRGTDEKLFF. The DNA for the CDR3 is TGTGCCAGCAGCCGGGGCACAGATGAAAAACTGTTTTTT.

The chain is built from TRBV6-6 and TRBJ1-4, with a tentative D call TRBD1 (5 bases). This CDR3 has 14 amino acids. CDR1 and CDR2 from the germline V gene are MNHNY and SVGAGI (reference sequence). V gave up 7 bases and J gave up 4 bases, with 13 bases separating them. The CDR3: CASNPGRVNEKLFF. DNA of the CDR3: TGTGCCAGCAACCCAGGCAGGGTTAATGAAAAACTGTTTTTT.

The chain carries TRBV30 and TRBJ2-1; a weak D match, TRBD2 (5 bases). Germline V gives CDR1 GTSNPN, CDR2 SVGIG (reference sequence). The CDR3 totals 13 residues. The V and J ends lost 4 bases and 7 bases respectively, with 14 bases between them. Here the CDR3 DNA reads TGTGCCTGGAATCCGGGGTTTGATAATGAGCAGTTCTTC. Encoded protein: CAWNPGFDNEQFF.

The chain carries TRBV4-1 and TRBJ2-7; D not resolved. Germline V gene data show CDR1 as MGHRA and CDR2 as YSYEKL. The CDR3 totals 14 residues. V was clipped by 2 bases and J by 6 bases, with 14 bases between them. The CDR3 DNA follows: TGCGCCAGCAGCCAAAATCCGGTTTCGAGCGAGCAGTACTTC. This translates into CASSQNPVSSEQYF.

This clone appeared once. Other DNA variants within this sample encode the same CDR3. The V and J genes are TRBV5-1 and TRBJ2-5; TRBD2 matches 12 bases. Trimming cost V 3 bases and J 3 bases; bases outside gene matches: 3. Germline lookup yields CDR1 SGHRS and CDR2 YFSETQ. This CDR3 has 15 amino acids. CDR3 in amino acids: CASSWGLAGKETQYF. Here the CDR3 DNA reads TGCGCCAGCAGCTGGGGACTAGCGGGTAAAGAGACCCAGTACTTC.

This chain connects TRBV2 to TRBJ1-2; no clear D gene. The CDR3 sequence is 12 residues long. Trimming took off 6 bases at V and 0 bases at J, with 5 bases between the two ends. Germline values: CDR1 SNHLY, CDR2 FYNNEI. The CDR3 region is CASRMTNYGYTF. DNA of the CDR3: TGTGCCAGCAGGATGACTAACTATGGCTACACCTTC. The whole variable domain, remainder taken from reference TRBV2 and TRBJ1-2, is EPEVTQTPSHQVTQMGQEVILRCVPISNHLYFYWYRQILGQKVEFLVSFYNNEISEKSEIFDDQFSVERPDGSNFTLKIRSTKLEDSAMYFCASRMTNYGYTFGSGTRLTVV.

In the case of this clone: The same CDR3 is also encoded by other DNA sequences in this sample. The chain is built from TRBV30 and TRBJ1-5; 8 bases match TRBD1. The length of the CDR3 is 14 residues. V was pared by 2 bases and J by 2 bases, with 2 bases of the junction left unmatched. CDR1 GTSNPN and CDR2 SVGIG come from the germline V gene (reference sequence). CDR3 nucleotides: TGTGCCTGGAGTCCGGGACAGGGCAATCAGCCCCAGCATTTT. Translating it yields CAWSPGQGNQPQHF.